The 17 T cell receptor beta chains below all came from one sample that was sequenced in a study of blood T cell repertoires in COVID-19. Using immunoSEQ multiplex PCR, the repertoire was profiled, and TCRdb retains in-frame clones only, with some absent. The table lists more than 250,000 clones, roughly 85% of them singletons. Sample: peripheral blood. These receptors were taken from a man aged 50 to 59 with active or convalescent COVID-19.

Of note for this clone: In the same sample, other DNA sequences code for this CDR3. The chain joins TRBV5-1 to TRBJ1-5; no definite D call. The CDR3 contains 15 residues. The V gene's germline CDR1 is SGHRS and CDR2 YFSETQ. Trimming left V 0 bases short and J 1 base short, with 8 bases between. CDR3 sequence (DNA): TGCGCCAGCAGCTTGGAGGGAGGGAGCAATCAGCCCCAGCATTTT. It codes for CASSLEGGSNQPQHF.

The chain joins TRBV2 to TRBJ1-1; a possible D gene is TRBD1 (6 bases). This CDR3 is 13 amino acids long. Looked up from germline, CDR1 is SNHLY and CDR2 is FYNNEI. Trimming shortened V by 6 bases and J by 1 base, and 9 bases separated the two germline ends. This CDR3 reads CASRLQGNTEAFF. The CDR3 DNA reads as TGTGCCAGCAGGCTACAGGGGAACACTGAAGCTTTCTTT. Full variable domain (missing parts from reference TRBV2 and TRBJ1-1): EPEVTQTPSHQVTQMGQEVILRCVPISNHLYFYWYRQILGQKVEFLVSFYNNEISEKSEIFDDQFSVERPDGSNFTLKIRSTKLEDSAMYFCASRLQGNTEAFFGQGTRLTVV.

The rearrangement joins TRBV7-9 to TRBJ2-3, with D perhaps matching TRBD2 (6 bases). The CDR3 runs 17 residues. Germline V lookup: CDR1 SEHNR, CDR2 FQNEAQ (reference sequence). The V gene lost 1 base and the J gene lost 2 bases, with 16 bases spanning the gap. The CDR3 DNA reads as TGTGCCAGCAGCTTAGGGGTTAGCGGCGGACTCACAGATACGCAGTATTTT. Translating gives CASSLGVSGGLTDTQYF.

This rearrangement joins TRBV27 to TRBJ2-7; D possibly corresponds to TRBD1 (6 bases). Trimming removed 0 bases from V and 0 bases from J, with 18 bases in between. The CDR3 totals 18 residues. Germline assignment: CDR1 MNHEY and CDR2 SMNVEV (reference sequence). CDR3 nucleotide sequence: TGTGCCAGCAGTTTATCCCCCGAGGGGGTCTGGAGCTCCTACGAGCAGTACTTC. This encodes CASSLSPEGVWSSYEQYF.

The chain employs TRBV6-2 or TRBV6-3 and TRBJ1-5; a possible D gene is TRBD1 (6 bases). The germline V gene encodes CDR1 MNHEY and CDR2 SVGEGT. The CDR3 consists of 15 residues. Trimming removed 2 bases at V and 2 bases at J, with 10 bases between. CDR3 in DNA: TGTGCCAGCAGTTACGGGGGCGCGGGCAATCAGCCCCAGCATTTT. Translated: CASSYGGAGNQPQHF.

J is TRBJ2-1 and V is TRBV28; D is unresolved. The CDR3 contains 13 residues. The V gene's germline CDR1 is MDHEN and CDR2 SYDVKM. V was shortened by 7 bases and J by 7 bases, with 14 bases between the two germline ends. This chain's CDR3 is CASMLVGRNEQFF. The CDR3 DNA is TGTGCCAGCATGTTAGTTGGTAGAAATGAGCAGTTCTTC.

The chain uses TRBV5-1 and TRBJ2-7, with TRBD2 matching over 13 bases. The germline gives CDR1 SGHRS, CDR2 YFSETQ. CDR3 length equals 15 residues. V was pared by 4 bases and J by 5 bases, with 6 bases of the junction left unmatched. This CDR3 is CASSQPGLAGNEQYF. CDR3 in DNA: TGCGCCAGCAGCCAACCGGGACTAGCGGGAAACGAGCAGTACTTC.

The rearrangement uses TRBV7-2 and TRBJ1-2; TRBD1 might be the D (6 bases). The CDR3 loop spans 15 amino acids. Germline assignment: CDR1 SGHTA and CDR2 FQGNSA. Trimming removed 4 bases from V and 4 bases from J, with 16 bases in between. CDR3 bases: TGTGCCAGCAGCTCAGGACAGTCCAGCATCTATGGCTACACCTTC. This encodes CASSSGQSSIYGYTF.

The V call is TRBV7-2, the J call TRBJ2-3; D is ambiguous. The CDR3 covers 14 residues. V lost 3 bases and J 1 base, leaving 8 bases between the germline ends. Per germline, CDR1 SGHTA and CDR2 FQGNSA. CDR3 in DNA: TGTGCCAGCAGCTTGTTGTCTGGCACAGATACGCAGTATTTT. This translates into CASSLLSGTDTQYF.

The rearrangement links TRBV7-9 to TRBJ1-1; 8 positions match TRBD1. The CDR3 length is 16 residues. The V segment lost 5 bases and the J segment 3 bases; nucleotides outside the gene matches: 11. The V gene's germline CDR1 is SEHNR and CDR2 FQNEAQ (reference sequence). The CDR3, as DNA: TGTGCCAGCAGCCTCCGACAGGGGAATATTGACACTGAAGCTTTCTTT. Protein: CASSLRQGNIDTEAFF.

The chain couples TRBV6-5 to TRBJ1-2; a weak D match, TRBD1 (6 bases). The CDR3 covers 12 residues. Germline V lookup: CDR1 MNHEY, CDR2 SVGAGI. The V gene lost 8 bases and the J gene lost 8 bases, with 15 bases spanning the gap. The CDR3 DNA reads TGTGCCAGCCGGACAGCTAGAATCGGCTACACCTTC. Encoded protein: CASRTARIGYTF.

J is TRBJ2-7 and V is TRBV10-3; TRBD2 agrees at 7 bases. The CDR3 extends over 14 amino acids. CDR1 and CDR2 (germline): ENHRY, SYGVKD. The V and J ends lost 3 bases and 7 bases, in that order; junction bases with no gene match: 9. This CDR3 reads CAISEREGVGEQYF. The CDR3, as DNA: TGTGCCATCAGTGAAAGGGAGGGAGTGGGGGAGCAGTACTTC.

The rearrangement uses TRBV7-2 and TRBJ1-4; a weak D match, TRBD1 (6 bases). Trimming shortened V by 5 bases and J by 7 bases, and 11 bases separated the two germline ends. The length of the CDR3 is 13 residues. CDR1 and CDR2 from the germline V gene are SGHTA and FQGNSA. The chain's CDR3 is CASSPGQREKLFF. The CDR3 coding sequence is TGTGCCAGCAGCCCCGGACAGCGTGAAAAACTGTTTTTT. The full variable domain, in which reference TRBV7-2 and TRBJ1-4 provide the parts outside the CDR3, is GAGVSQSPSNKVTEKGKDVELRCDPISGHTALYWYRQSLGQGLEFLIYFQGNSAPDKSGLPSDRFSAERTGGSVSTLTIQRTQQEDSAVYLCASSPGQREKLFFGSGTQLSVL.

The chain has TRBV29-1 and TRBJ1-1, with D hard to call. Germline V CDR1 and CDR2: SQVTM, ANQGSEA. Trimming removed 3 bases from V and 4 bases from J, with 9 bases in between. The CDR3 has 12 amino acids. CDR3 region: CSVDTGSTEAFF. The CDR3 bases are TGCAGCGTTGATACGGGGAGCACTGAAGCTTTCTTT.

This clone was observed once. CDR3 protein: CASSSSTSGRVGEQYF. The CDR3, as DNA: TGTGCCAGCAGCTCTTCTACTAGCGGGAGGGTGGGCGAGCAGTACTTC. The chain has TRBV13 and TRBJ2-7, with 13 bases that match TRBD2. The length of the CDR3 is 16 residues. Trimming took 4 bases from V and 6 from J; bases not matched to a gene: 9. Germline V gene lookup returns CDR1 PRHDT and CDR2 FYEKMQ (reference sequence).

The genes are TRBV9 and TRBJ2-1, with D maybe TRBD2 (6 bases). Trimming took 1 base from V and 7 from J, leaving 15 bases between them. This CDR3 spans 15 amino acids. From germline, CDR1 is SGDLS and CDR2 YYNGEE. CDR3 DNA: TGTGCCAGCAGCGTAACCGGGACTCAGCGGAATGAGCAGTTCTTC. It is translated as CASSVTGTQRNEQFF.

This chain connects TRBV28 to TRBJ2-1; 11 nucleotides line up with TRBD2. The germline CDR1 and CDR2 sequences are MDHEN and SYDVKM. This CDR3 region has 19 residues. The J segment lost 0 bases and the V segment lost 6 bases, leaving 13 bases of the junction unmatched. CDR3 DNA: TGTGCCAGCAGCCTTAGGACTAGCGGGTGGTTGAGCTCCTACAATGAGCAGTTCTTC. Protein product: CASSLRTSGWLSSYNEQFF.